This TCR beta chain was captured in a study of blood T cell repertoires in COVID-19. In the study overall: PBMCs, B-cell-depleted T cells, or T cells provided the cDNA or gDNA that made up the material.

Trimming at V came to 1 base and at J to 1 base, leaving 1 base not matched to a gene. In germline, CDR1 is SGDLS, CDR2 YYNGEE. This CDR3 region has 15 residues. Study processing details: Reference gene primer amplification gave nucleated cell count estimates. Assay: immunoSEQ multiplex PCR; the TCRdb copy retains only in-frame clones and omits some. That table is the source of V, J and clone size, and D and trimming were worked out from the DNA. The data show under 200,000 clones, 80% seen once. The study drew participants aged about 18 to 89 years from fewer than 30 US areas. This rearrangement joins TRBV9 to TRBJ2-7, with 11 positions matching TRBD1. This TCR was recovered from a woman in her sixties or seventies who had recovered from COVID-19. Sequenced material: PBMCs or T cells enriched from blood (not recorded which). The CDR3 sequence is CASSVRDRGSYEQYF. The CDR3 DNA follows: TGTGCCAGCAGCGTACGGGACAGGGGGTCCTACGAGCAGTACTTC.